Below, one TCR beta chain is given with its context. This sample was taken from a study of blood T cell repertoires in COVID-19. Participants were aged about 18 to 89 years from about two dozen US areas. Grouping used clinical history reported by participants in a survey and questionnaire. Per the study methods: From reference gene primer amplification, estimates of nucleated cell counts were derived. Produced via immunoSEQ multiplex PCR; TCRdb's table is partial and in-frame only. V and J calls and clone size are given by that table; D and trimming were obtained from the DNA. Among 200,000 to 250,000 clones listed, approximately 85% were seen once. The CDR3 runs 13 residues. V lost 7 bases and J lost 5; bases outside the gene matches: 4. Germline loops: CDR1 ENHRY, CDR2 SYGVKD.

The sequence came from a woman aged 45 to 65 with acute COVID-19. The specimen sequenced was PBMCs or T cells enriched from blood (not recorded which). The gene calls are TRBV10-3 and TRBJ2-1; the match to TRBD2 covers 8 bases. In nucleotides, the CDR3 is TGTGCCATCACCCAGCGGGGGAACAATGAGCAGTTCTTC. Translated: CAITQRGNNEQFF.